This T cell receptor beta chain came from a study of Ad26.COV2.S vaccination and SARS-CoV-2 variants (TCRdb year 2021). General notes on the study: TCRbeta repertoire sequencing served as the tool for gauging how specific and how broad the SARS-CoV-2-reactive T cell receptors were following Ad26.COV2.S vaccination. The TCR-sequenced set comprised around 30 samples: around 20 Ad26.COV2.S vaccine recipients, 5 placebo recipients and 8 SARS-CoV-2 convalescent individuals.

The immunoSEQ Assay was used to sequence TCRbeta CDR3 regions. After extraction, genomic DNA underwent amplification by bias-controlled multiplex PCR, followed by high-throughput sequencing. The paper's data handling went like this. Collapsing and filtering of sequences were performed to quantify the absolute abundance of each unique TCRbeta CDR3 region. T cell fraction was estimated by normalizing TCRbeta template counts to usable DNA, which was measured by amplifying reference genes present in all nucleated cells. Repertoire TCRs were annotated as SARS-CoV-2-specific by exact matching of V gene, CDR3 amino acid sequence and J gene to a known reactive TCR set. The reference SARS-CoV-2 TCR set was obtained from MIRA and was filtered for enrichment in COVID-19-positive ImmuneCODE repertoires, whereby public or cross-reactive TCRs were removed. Using the MIRA antigens, annotated TCRs were further analysed by specific ORF or by position within an ORF. Breadth was defined as the number of annotated unique rearrangements divided by the total number of unique productive rearrangements, and depth was defined as the summed frequency of the annotated unique rearrangements. Two-sided Wilcoxon rank-sum tests were used to compare TCR breadth between groups. TCRdb holds this immuneACCESS table with in-frame rearrangements only. Some clones are missing; in checked studies, unresolved V genes explain under half, and the rest has no known cause. V and J calls plus clone size are reproduced from that table; the DNA served to infer D and trimming. The sample data list about 350,000 clones, and about 90% of these were observed just once. The biggest ten clones account for about 3.8% of the sample.

The time point label corresponds to: individuals recovered from natural SARS-CoV-2 infection. About this clone itself: What this receptor recognizes is not known. No base-level quality is on record; no much larger clone is a single base apart.

Study-wide conclusions, independent of this receptor: Vaccine and placebo recipients had similar non-spike TCR breadth, a finding consistent with the vaccine containing only spike. After vaccination, spike-specific CD8+ and CD4+ T cell responses were reported to show substantial breadth. The authors noted that the TCR breadth and depth analyses may have underestimated total T cell responses. Compared with placebo recipients, Ad26.COV2.S recipients showed higher spike-specific TCR breadth (P = 0.0014).

The junction shows trimming of 1 base on V and 5 bases on J, and the gene matches do not reach 9 bases of it. CDR3 length: 17 amino acids, cysteine to phenylalanine. CDR3 DNA is the only sequence kept; it has 51 bases, read in frame from the first base. Reading the germline V gene gives CDR1 SGHNT and CDR2 YENEEA. Sequences were derived from peripheral blood, sampled after recovery from COVID-19. Here the chain combines TRBV11-3 and TRBJ2-1; 9 middle bases align to TRBD1. This sequence originates from a human donor who had recovered from COVID-19. The CDR3 region: CASSLGPGTGRHNEQFF. The sequenced DNA is TGTGCCAGCAGCTTAGGGCCAGGGACAGGGCGTCACAATGAGCAGTTCTTC.